This record concerns one T cell receptor beta chain sequence. Authors' processing steps: Amplification of reference gene primers provided the estimated nucleated cell counts. Libraries were prepared by immunoSEQ multiplex PCR; TCRdb keeps only in-frame clonotypes and omits some of them. V and J calls and clone size are those listed in that table; D and trimming were worked out from the DNA. The table shows a few hundred thousand clones, with around 88% occurring only once. The entry originates in a study of blood T cell repertoires in COVID-19. Study at large: COVID-19 samples collected from the United States, Italy and Spain covered acute and convalescent phases. The cDNA or gDNA used as material had been derived from T cells, B-cell-depleted T cells, or PBMCs.

The CDR3 totals 15 residues. CDR1 is LGHNT and CDR2 is FRNRAP in the germline V gene. Germline trimming cut 6 bases from V and 2 bases from J; bases unmatched to any gene: 4. The receptor comes from a woman aged 30 to 39 who had recovered from COVID-19. The specimen was peripheral blood. This chain joins TRBV12-5 and TRBJ2-2; 9 bases map to TRBD2. The CDR3 DNA reads TGTGCTAGTGGGCTACTAGCGGGCAACACCGGGGAGCTGTTTTTT. Its translation: CASGLLAGNTGELFF. The full variable domain, its missing parts supplied by reference TRBV12-5 and TRBJ2-2, is DARVTQTPRHKVTEMGQEVTMRCQPILGHNTVFWYRQTMMQGLELLAYFRNRAPLDDSGMPKDRFSAEMPDATLATLKIQPSEPRDSAVYFCASGLLAGNTGELFFGEGSRLTVL.